Presented here are 26 T cell receptor beta chains from one specimen sequenced in a study of control samples from healthy donors and cancer patients. Sequencing used immunoSEQ multiplex PCR; TCRdb keeps in-frame clones, though not all of them. The table includes around 150,000 clones, roughly 94% detected once. The specimen was blood. These TCRs come from a woman aged 40-49 years in good health.

The chain uses TRBV18 and TRBJ1-5; TRBD1 matches at 9 bases. This CDR3 is 15 amino acids long. V shed 3 bases, J shed 4 bases, and the junction held 4 bases outside the gene matches. Germline V gene data show CDR1 as KGHSH and CDR2 as LQKENI. This chain's CDR3 is CASSPMTGGNQPQHF. The DNA of the CDR3 is TGTGCCAGCTCACCCATGACAGGGGGAAATCAGCCCCAGCATTTT.

J is TRBJ1-4 and V is TRBV6-5; 10 nucleotides agree with TRBD1. Germline CDR1 MNHEY, CDR2 SVGAGI. The CDR3 contains 15 residues. V lost 7 bases and J lost 7; bases outside the gene matches: 9. The DNA of the CDR3 is TGTGCCAGCAACAATCTCGGGACAGGGGTTGAAAAACTGTTTTTT. Encoded protein: CASNNLGTGVEKLFF.

This clone was detected only once. This chain joins TRBV5-4 and TRBJ2-1; 7 nucleotides agree with TRBD2. Per germline, CDR1 SGHNT and CDR2 YYREEE (reference sequence). The length of the CDR3 is 16 residues. The V segment lost 1 base and the J segment 5 bases; nucleotides outside the gene matches: 9. The CDR3 DNA follows: TGTGCCAGCAGCTTGTTAGGGCGGGACTATGACAATGAGCAGTTCTTC. Residues: CASSLLGRDYDNEQFF.

The rearrangement joins TRBV7-2 to TRBJ2-5; weak D call: TRBD2 (6 bases). This CDR3 comprises 14 residues. Germline values: CDR1 SGHTA, CDR2 FQGNSA. The V end was cut by 0 bases, the J end by 5 bases, with 10 bases between. CDR3 in amino acids: CASSLAAGRETQYF. The DNA for the CDR3 is TGTGCCAGCAGCTTAGCGGCAGGGAGGGAGACCCAGTACTTC.

The rearrangement uses TRBV7-2 and TRBJ1-1; D ambiguous. Trimming shortened V by 2 bases and J by 0 bases, and 7 bases separated the two germline ends. The CDR3 spans 14 residues. Germline V lookup: CDR1 SGHTA, CDR2 FQGNSA. For the CDR3, the DNA is TGTGCCAGCAGCTTAACGGCCATGAACACTGAAGCTTTCTTT. Amino acids: CASSLTAMNTEAFF.

The chain links TRBV30 to TRBJ2-5; D not certain. This CDR3 spans 14 amino acids. Germline V CDR1 and CDR2: GTSNPN, SVGIG (reference sequence). Trimming removed 1 base from V and 2 bases from J, with 11 bases in between. The CDR3 region has the DNA TGTGCCTGGAGTGCCGGGCCCTTTCAAGAGACCCAGTACTTC. Its translation is CAWSAGPFQETQYF.

This chain joins TRBV7-2 and TRBJ2-5, with 9 nucleotides matching TRBD2. Germline V CDR1 and CDR2: SGHTA, FQGNSA. The length of the CDR3 is 16 residues. V shed 0 bases and J 3 bases; nucleotides not matched to a gene: 5. This chain's CDR3 is CASSLAWASGKETQYF. CDR3 nucleotide sequence: TGTGCCAGCAGCTTAGCTTGGGCTAGCGGGAAAGAGACCCAGTACTTC.

This chain uses TRBV9 with TRBJ2-7; 9 nucleotides match TRBD1. Germline V gene sequence: CDR1 SGDLS, CDR2 YYNGEE. This CDR3 comprises 14 residues. After removal of 4 bases from V and 6 bases from J, the junction contained 8 bases not matched to a gene. Here the CDR3 reads CASSFRTGVGEQYF. The CDR3 DNA reads TGTGCCAGCAGCTTCCGGACAGGGGTCGGCGAGCAGTACTTC.

The rearrangement joins TRBV7-8 to TRBJ2-5; no firm D call. The CDR3 is 14 residues long. Trimming pared 5 bases from V and 4 bases from J, leaving 14 bases between. CDR1 is SGHVS and CDR2 is FQNEAQ in the germline V gene. The DNA for the CDR3 is TGTGCCAGCAGCCGAGACTGGTTGGGAGAGACCCAGTACTTC. Its translation is CASSRDWLGETQYF.

The chain has TRBV4-2 and TRBJ1-2; D is possibly TRBD1 (5 bases). Germline V gene sequence: CDR1 LGHNA, CDR2 YNFKEQ. This CDR3 is 15 amino acids long. V lost 0 bases, J lost 2 bases, and 10 bases lay in between. CDR3 in DNA: TGTGCCAGCAGCCAAGATCAAGGGGCCAACTATGGCTACACCTTC. This gives the protein CASSQDQGANYGYTF.

V is TRBV27 and J is TRBJ2-2; 7 bases align to TRBD1. The CDR3 has 15 amino acids. Trimming removed 3 bases from V and 3 bases from J; junction bases left unmatched: 4. In germline, CDR1 is MNHEY, CDR2 SMNVEV (reference sequence). The CDR3 protein is CASSLDRWHTGELFF. In DNA, the CDR3 is TGTGCCAGCAGTTTGGACAGGTGGCACACCGGGGAGCTGTTTTTT.

J is TRBJ1-1 and V is TRBV19; D is possibly TRBD1 (5 bases). The CDR3 totals 14 residues. Germline CDR1 is LNHDA and CDR2 is SQIVND (reference sequence). Trimming removed 3 bases from V and 7 bases from J, with 15 bases in between. The CDR3 protein is CASSIGGERGEAFF. For the CDR3, the DNA is TGTGCCAGTAGTATTGGCGGCGAGAGGGGTGAAGCTTTCTTT.

For this clone: Other nucleotide sequences from this sample produce the same CDR3. J is TRBJ1-2 and V is TRBV18; 8 nucleotides match TRBD1. Trimming cost V 4 bases and J 4 bases; bases outside gene matches: 2. CDR3 length equals 13 residues. Per the germline V gene, CDR1 is KGHSH and CDR2 is LQKENI. The CDR3, as DNA: TGTGCCAGCTCACTGGACAGGGCCTATGGCTACACCTTC. Protein: CASSLDRAYGYTF.

The chain couples TRBV2 to TRBJ2-3; no firm D call. V dropped 5 bases and J dropped 0 bases, with 12 bases sitting between them. The germline V gene has CDR1 SNHLY and CDR2 FYNNEI. CDR3 length equals 15 residues. The CDR3 loop reads CASSPGPSSTDTQYF. In DNA form, the CDR3 reads TGTGCCAGCAGTCCTGGCCCTTCTAGCACAGATACGCAGTATTTT.

This clone is judged medium-sized. The chain joins TRBV14 to TRBJ1-1; D uncertain. The CDR3 has 19 amino acids. The V and J ends lost 0 bases and 4 bases respectively, with 24 bases between them. Per the germline V gene, CDR1 is SGHDN and CDR2 is FVKESK. The CDR3 reads CASSQDRAAYHPPRTEAFF. CDR3 DNA: TGTGCCAGCAGCCAAGATAGGGCAGCCTACCACCCCCCCCGCACTGAAGCTTTCTTT.

The rearrangement joins TRBV7-2 to TRBJ2-1, with no clear D. V lost 5 bases to trimming and J lost 4 bases, with 9 bases between them. CDR1 is SGHTA, CDR2 FQGNSA, per germline. The CDR3 has 13 amino acids. CDR3 loop: CASSLGIYNEQFF. For the CDR3, the DNA is TGTGCCAGCAGCCTGGGAATTTACAATGAGCAGTTCTTC.

The chain employs TRBV4-3 and TRBJ2-2; 8 positions agree with TRBD2. With 0 bases clipped from V and 4 bases from J, the junction kept 10 bases outside the gene matches. The CDR3 is 18 residues long. Germline V gene lookup returns CDR1 LGHNA and CDR2 YSLEER. The CDR3 reads CASSQETFGGGLTGELFF. CDR3 in DNA: TGCGCCAGCAGCCAAGAAACGTTCGGGGGGGGACTCACCGGGGAGCTGTTTTTT.

The CDR3 DNA follows: TGTGCCAGTAGTATATCCTCCTTGATTAACTATGGCTACACCTTC. Translating it yields CASSISSLINYGYTF. The chain couples TRBV19 to TRBJ1-2; D not resolved. Trimming took 2 bases from V and 1 from J, leaving 11 bases between them. The germline CDR1 and CDR2 sequences are LNHDA and SQIVND (reference sequence). CDR3 length: 15 residues. Variable domain in full (rest from reference TRBV19 and TRBJ1-2): DGGITQSPKYLFRKEGQNVTLSCEQNLNHDAMYWYRQDPGQGLRLIYYSQIVNDFQKGDIAEGYSVSREKKESFPLTVTSAQKNPTAFYLCASSISSLINYGYTFGSGTRLTVV.

The chain employs TRBV3-1 (or the pseudogene TRBV3-2) and TRBJ2-5; tentatively, D is TRBD2 (6 bases). Germline CDR1 is LGHDT and CDR2 is YNNKEL (reference sequence). Trimming removed 1 base from V and 5 bases from J, with 14 bases in between. The CDR3 runs 15 residues. For the CDR3, the DNA is TGTGCCAGCAGCCAAGCCGGCGGGGCGGGGGAGACCCAGTACTTC. As protein: CASSQAGGAGETQYF.

The rearrangement uses TRBV6-2 or TRBV6-3 and TRBJ2-2; maybe TRBD1 (6 bases). The CDR3 runs 15 residues. The V gene lost 4 bases and the J gene lost 7 bases, with 16 bases spanning the gap. From germline, CDR1 is MNHEY and CDR2 SVGEGT. The CDR3 DNA reads as TGTGCCAGCAGTTCGAATCGACAGGCCGTCGGGGAGCTGTTTTTT. It specifies CASSSNRQAVGELFF.

The J gene is TRBJ2-2, the V gene TRBV27, with TRBD2 matching over 8 bases. CDR3 length equals 20 residues. CDR1 and CDR2 from the germline V gene are MNHEY and SMNVEV (reference sequence). Trimming at V came to 1 base and at J to 0 bases, leaving 13 bases not matched to a gene. The CDR3 DNA reads TGTGCCAGCAGTTTATATCGGGCTAGCGGGTCCTCCCCGAACACCGGGGAGCTGTTTTTT. Translating it yields CASSLYRASGSSPNTGELFF.

The J gene is TRBJ2-6, the V gene TRBV7-2, with 9 bases that match TRBD1. Germline CDR1 and CDR2: SGHTA and FQGNSA. The CDR3 has 15 amino acids. V lost 8 bases and J lost 0; bases outside the gene matches: 2. CDR3 nucleotide sequence: TGTGCCAGCGGACAGGGGAGCTCTGGGGCCAACGTCCTGACTTTC. It encodes CASGQGSSGANVLTF.

The chain carries TRBV30 and TRBJ2-7; D gene ambiguous. Trimming removed 3 bases at V and 3 bases at J, with 15 bases between. The CDR3 totals 14 residues. Germline lookup yields CDR1 GTSNPN and CDR2 SVGIG (reference sequence). The CDR3 DNA follows: TGTGCCTGGAGGAAAAGACTGCCAAGCTACGAGCAGTACTTC. Translating it yields CAWRKRLPSYEQYF.

V and J are TRBV5-1 and TRBJ2-5, with 7 bases matching TRBD1. V shed 4 bases, J shed 4 bases, and the junction held 7 bases outside the gene matches. Per the germline V gene, CDR1 is SGHRS and CDR2 is YFSETQ. This CDR3 contains 14 residues. The CDR3 loop is CASSQGQYGETQYF. Here the CDR3 DNA reads TGCGCCAGCAGCCAGGGACAGTACGGAGAGACCCAGTACTTC.

CDR3 sequence (DNA): TGTGCCAGTCCGCCGGAAGACGACATGAACACTGAAGCTTTCTTT. Protein sequence: CASPPEDDMNTEAFF. The chain recombines TRBV21-1 with TRBJ1-1; the table's D gene call, TRBD1, was not cross checked with the DNA. TRBV21-1 is designated a pseudogene. The CDR3 extends over 15 amino acids.

The chain links TRBV19 to TRBJ1-5; D gene unclear. This CDR3 is 12 amino acids long. With 7 bases removed from V and 7 bases from J, the gap between germline ends came to 11 bases. CDR1 and CDR2 from the germline V gene are LNHDA and SQIVND (reference sequence). CDR3 bases: TGTGCCAGTAAGTCACGAGGGCAGCCCCAGCATTTT. This sequence encodes CASKSRGQPQHF.